What follows are 6 T cell receptor beta chains derived from one specimen sequenced in a study of early stage breast cancer tumors. The repertoire was sequenced with immunoSEQ multiplex PCR; TCRdb's copy has only in-frame clones and lacks some. Of approximately 31,000 clones listed, around 75% are singletons. The specimen was breast tumor tissue. These receptor sequences come from a person aged 25 to 39 with breast cancer.

The rearrangement joins TRBV5-8 to TRBJ2-3; TRBD1 aligns across 8 bases. From germline, CDR1 is SGHTS and CDR2 YDEGEE. CDR3 length equals 14 residues. J gave up 5 bases and V 4 bases, and 6 bases lay outside the gene matches. The CDR3 spells CASSDRTGLDTQYF. In DNA, the CDR3 is TGTGCCAGCAGCGACAGGACAGGGCTAGATACGCAGTATTTT.

V and J are TRBV4-1 and TRBJ2-6; 13 bases are a match to TRBD2. Germline-derived CDR1 and CDR2 are MGHRA and YSYEKL. The CDR3 covers 18 residues. After removal of 4 bases from V and 1 base from J, the junction contained 4 bases not matched to a gene. For the CDR3, the DNA is TGCGCCAGCAGCCCGTGGACTAGCGGGAGTTCTGGGGCCAACGTCCTGACTTTC. Protein product: CASSPWTSGSSGANVLTF.

The chain has TRBV7-6 and TRBJ2-3; TRBD1 or TRBD2 may be the D gene (5 bases each). This CDR3 is 16 amino acids long. The V and J ends lost 4 bases and 0 bases respectively, with 14 bases between them. Per the germline V gene, CDR1 is SGHVS and CDR2 is FNYEAQ. The DNA for the CDR3 is TGTGCCAGCAGCTCCAACGGCGAGGGGAGCACAGATACGCAGTATTTT. Translation: CASSSNGEGSTDTQYF.

V gene TRBV4-3 combines with J gene TRBJ2-3, with 8 bases lining up with TRBD2. The CDR3 is 16 amino acids. The germline gives CDR1 LGHNA, CDR2 YSLEER. The ends lost 1 base at V and 8 bases at J; junction bases unmatched: 11. The CDR3 region is CASSQGGNGRAATQYF. The CDR3 nucleotides are TGCGCCAGCAGCCAAGGGGGTAACGGGAGGGCCGCTACGCAGTATTTT.

The chain links TRBV4-1 to TRBJ1-4; D call uncertain. This CDR3 is built from 16 residues. V dropped 1 base and J dropped 0 bases, with 9 bases sitting between them. Germline-derived CDR1 and CDR2 are MGHRA and YSYEKL. CDR3 in amino acids: CASSQVMGPTNEKLFF. The CDR3, as DNA: TGCGCCAGCAGCCAAGTTATGGGCCCAACTAATGAAAAACTGTTTTTT.

The sample holds one count of this clone. V and J are TRBV2 and TRBJ2-3; 8 nucleotides align to TRBD2. The CDR3 has 16 amino acids. In germline, CDR1 is SNHLY, CDR2 FYNNEI. V lost 1 base to trimming and J lost 2 bases; unmatched junction nucleotides: 5. DNA for the CDR3: TGTGCCAGCAGTGAAGGAGTTAGCGGGAACACAGATACGCAGTATTTT. This codes for CASSEGVSGNTDTQYF.